This T cell receptor beta chain was recorded in a study of OX40 agonist ivuxolimab in advanced cancers. Looking at the study overall: Among those enrolled, mean age was about 63 years (range about 23 to 80) and 75% to 85% were male.

This clone showed up just a few times. The V gene lost 10 bases and the J gene lost 6 bases, with 19 bases spanning the gap. Germline V gives CDR1 MNHNS, CDR2 SASEGT. This CDR3 has 13 residues. Using immunoSEQ multiplex PCR, the repertoire was profiled, and TCRdb retains in-frame clones only, with some absent. This repertoire shows under 80,000 clones, more than 85% found once; its top ten account for roughly 10%. The input for sequencing was CD4+ or CD8+ T cells sorted from blood, taken in a trial of the OX40 agonist ivuxolimab. The chain combines TRBV6-1 with TRBJ2-7, with D perhaps TRBD1 (7 bases). The sequence came from an adult with an advanced solid tumor such as melanoma, head and neck, liver or kidney cancer. CDR3: CATAGRGPSEQYF. The CDR3 DNA reads as TGTGCCACAGCGGGTAGGGGGCCGAGCGAGCAGTACTTC.